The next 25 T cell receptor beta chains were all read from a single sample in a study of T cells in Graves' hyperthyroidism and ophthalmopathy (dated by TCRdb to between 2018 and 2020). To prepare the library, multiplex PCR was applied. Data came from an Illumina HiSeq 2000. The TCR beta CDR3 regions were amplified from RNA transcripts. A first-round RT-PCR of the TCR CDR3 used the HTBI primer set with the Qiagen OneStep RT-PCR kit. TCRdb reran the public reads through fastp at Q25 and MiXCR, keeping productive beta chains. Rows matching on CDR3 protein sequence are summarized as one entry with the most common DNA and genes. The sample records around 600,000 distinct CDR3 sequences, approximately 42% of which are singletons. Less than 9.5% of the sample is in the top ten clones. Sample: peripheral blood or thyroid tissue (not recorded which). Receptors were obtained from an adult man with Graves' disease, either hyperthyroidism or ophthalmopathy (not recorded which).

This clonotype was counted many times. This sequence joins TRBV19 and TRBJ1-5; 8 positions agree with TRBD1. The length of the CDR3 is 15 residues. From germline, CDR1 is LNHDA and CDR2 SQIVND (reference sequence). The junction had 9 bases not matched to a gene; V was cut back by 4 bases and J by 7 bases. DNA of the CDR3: TGTGCCAGTAGTACCTCGACAGGGGTTGGGCAGCCCCAGCATTTT. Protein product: CASSTSTGVGQPQHF.

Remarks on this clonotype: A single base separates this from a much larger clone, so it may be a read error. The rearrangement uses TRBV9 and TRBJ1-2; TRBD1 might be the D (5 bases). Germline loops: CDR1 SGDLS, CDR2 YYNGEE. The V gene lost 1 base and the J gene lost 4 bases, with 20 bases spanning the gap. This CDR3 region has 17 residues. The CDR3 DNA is TGTGCCAGCAGCGTAACCCCGGGAGGGACGCTTAGCTATGGCTACACCTTC. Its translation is CASSVTPGGTLSYGYTF. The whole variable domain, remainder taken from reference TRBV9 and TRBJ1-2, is DSGVTQTPKHLITATGQRVTLRCSPRSGDLSVYWYQQSLDQGLQFLIQYYNGEERAKGNILERFSAQQFPDLHSELNLSSLELGDSALYFCASSVTPGGTLSYGYTFGSGTRLTVV.

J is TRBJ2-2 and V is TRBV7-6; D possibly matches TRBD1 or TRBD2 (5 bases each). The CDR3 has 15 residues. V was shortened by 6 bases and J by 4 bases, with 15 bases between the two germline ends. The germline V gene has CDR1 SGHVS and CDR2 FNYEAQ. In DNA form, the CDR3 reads TGTGCCAGCAGTGAAACCGGGGCGGGCACCGGGGAGCTGTTTTTT. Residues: CASSETGAGTGELFF.

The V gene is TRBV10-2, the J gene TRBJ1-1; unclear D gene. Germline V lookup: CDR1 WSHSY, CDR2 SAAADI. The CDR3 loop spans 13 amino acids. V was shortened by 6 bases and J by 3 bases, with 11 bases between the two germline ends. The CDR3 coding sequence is TGCGCCAGCAGGCGGGGATACGACACTGAAGCTTTCTTT. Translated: CASRRGYDTEAFF.

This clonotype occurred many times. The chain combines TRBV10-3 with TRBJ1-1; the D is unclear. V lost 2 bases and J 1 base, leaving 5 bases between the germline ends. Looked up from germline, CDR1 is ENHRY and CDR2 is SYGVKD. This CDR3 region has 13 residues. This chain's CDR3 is CAISENGNTEAFF. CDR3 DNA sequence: TGTGCCATCAGTGAGAACGGGAACACTGAAGCTTTCTTT.

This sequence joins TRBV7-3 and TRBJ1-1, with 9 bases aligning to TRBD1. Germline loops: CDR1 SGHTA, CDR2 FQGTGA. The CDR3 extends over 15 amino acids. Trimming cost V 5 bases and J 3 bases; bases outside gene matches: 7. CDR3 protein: CASSRDREFDTEAFF. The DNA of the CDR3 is TGTGCCAGCAGCCGGGACAGGGAGTTCGACACTGAAGCTTTCTTT.

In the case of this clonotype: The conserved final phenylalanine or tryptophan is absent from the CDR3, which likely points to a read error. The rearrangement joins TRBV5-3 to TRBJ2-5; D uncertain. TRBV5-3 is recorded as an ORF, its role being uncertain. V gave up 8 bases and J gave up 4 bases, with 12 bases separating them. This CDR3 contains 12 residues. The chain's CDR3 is CASGFVRETQYY. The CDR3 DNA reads TGTGCCAGCGGTTTCGTAAGAGAGACCCAGTACTAC.

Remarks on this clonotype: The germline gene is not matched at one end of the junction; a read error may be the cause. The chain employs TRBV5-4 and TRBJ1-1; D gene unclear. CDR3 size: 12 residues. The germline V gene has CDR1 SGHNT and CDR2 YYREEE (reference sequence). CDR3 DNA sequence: TGCGCCAGCAGCCAAGAATCCAGGAAAGCTTTCTTT. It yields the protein CASSQESRKAFF.

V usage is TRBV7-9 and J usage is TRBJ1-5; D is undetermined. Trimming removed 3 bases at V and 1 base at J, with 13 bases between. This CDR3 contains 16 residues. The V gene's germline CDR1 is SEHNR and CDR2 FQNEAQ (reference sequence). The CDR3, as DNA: TGTGCCAGCAGCTTGGGAGTGGCAGGCAGCAATCAGCCCCAGCATTTT. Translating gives CASSLGVAGSNQPQHF.

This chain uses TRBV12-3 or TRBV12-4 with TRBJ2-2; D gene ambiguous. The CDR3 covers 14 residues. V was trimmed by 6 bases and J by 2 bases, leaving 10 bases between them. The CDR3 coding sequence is TGTGCCAGCAGCCAAGTTCGAAACACCGGGGAGCTGTTTTTT. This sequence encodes CASSQVRNTGELFF.

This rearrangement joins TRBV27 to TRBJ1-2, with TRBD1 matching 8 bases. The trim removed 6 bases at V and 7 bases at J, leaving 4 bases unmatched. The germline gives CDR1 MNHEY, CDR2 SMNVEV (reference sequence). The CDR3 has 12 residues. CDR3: CASRNTGGGYTF. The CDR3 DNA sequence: TGTGCCAGCAGAAATACAGGGGGTGGCTACACCTTC.

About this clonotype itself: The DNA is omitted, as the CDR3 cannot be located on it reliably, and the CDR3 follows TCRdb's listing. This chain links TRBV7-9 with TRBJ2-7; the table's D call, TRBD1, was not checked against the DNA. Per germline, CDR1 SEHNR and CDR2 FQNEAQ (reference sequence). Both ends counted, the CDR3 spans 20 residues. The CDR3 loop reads CASSIYLCSALADSSYEQYF.

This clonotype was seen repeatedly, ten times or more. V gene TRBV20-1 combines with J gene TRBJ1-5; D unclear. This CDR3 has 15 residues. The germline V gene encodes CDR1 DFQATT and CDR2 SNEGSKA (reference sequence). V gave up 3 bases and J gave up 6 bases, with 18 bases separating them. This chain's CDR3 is CSASRSNQRRQPQHF. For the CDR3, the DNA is TGCAGTGCTAGCCGAAGCAACCAACGGCGTCAGCCCCAGCATTTT.

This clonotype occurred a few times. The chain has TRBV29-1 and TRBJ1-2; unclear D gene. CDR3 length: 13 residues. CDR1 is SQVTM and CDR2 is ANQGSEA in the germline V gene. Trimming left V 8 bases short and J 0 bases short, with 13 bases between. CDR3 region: CSPDGPANYGYTF. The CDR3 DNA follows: TGCAGCCCGGACGGACCAGCTAACTATGGCTACACCTTC. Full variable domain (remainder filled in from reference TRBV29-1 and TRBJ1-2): SAVISQKPSRDICQRGTSLTIQCQVDSQVTMMFWYRQQPGQSLTLIATANQGSEATYESGFVIDKFPISRPNLTFSTLTVSNMSPEDSSIYLCSPDGPANYGYTFGSGTRLTVV.

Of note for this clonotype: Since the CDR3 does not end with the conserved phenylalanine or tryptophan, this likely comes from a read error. This CDR3 reads CAIYRTTGPNYGYTL. The CDR3 DNA reads as TGTGCCATATACCGGACCACAGGGCCGAACTATGGCTACACCCTC. The chain joins TRBV7-9 to TRBJ1-2, with D possibly TRBD1 on 6 matching bases. CDR3 length: 15 residues. The ends were cut back, 10 bases at V and 2 bases at J, with 20 bases in the middle. The germline CDR1 and CDR2 sequences are SEHNR and FQNEAQ (reference sequence).

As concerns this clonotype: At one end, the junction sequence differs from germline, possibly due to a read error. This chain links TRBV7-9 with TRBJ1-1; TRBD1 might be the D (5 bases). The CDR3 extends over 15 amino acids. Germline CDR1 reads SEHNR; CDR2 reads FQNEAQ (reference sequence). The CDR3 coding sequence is TGCGCCAGCAGCCAAGGATCGGGACGGTACACTGAAGCTTTCTTT. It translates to CASSQGSGRYTEAFF.

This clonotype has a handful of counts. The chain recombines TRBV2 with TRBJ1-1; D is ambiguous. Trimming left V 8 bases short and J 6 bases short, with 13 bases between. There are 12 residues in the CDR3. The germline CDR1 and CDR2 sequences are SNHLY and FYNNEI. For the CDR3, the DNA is TGTGCCAGCCATGGGGTCCGGGCTGAAGCTTTCTTT. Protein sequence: CASHGVRAEAFF.

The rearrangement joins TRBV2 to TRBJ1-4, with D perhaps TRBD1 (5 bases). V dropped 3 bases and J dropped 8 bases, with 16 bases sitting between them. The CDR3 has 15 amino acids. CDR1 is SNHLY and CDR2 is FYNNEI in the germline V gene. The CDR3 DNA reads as TGTGCCAGCAGTGACCGGGACGGCCCCTGGGAAAAACTGTTTTTT. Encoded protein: CASSDRDGPWEKLFF.

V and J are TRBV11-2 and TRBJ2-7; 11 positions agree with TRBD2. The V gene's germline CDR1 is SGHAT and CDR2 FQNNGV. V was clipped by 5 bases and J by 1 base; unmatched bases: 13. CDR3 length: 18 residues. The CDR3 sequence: CASSPPGIAGGRSYEQYF. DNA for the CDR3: TGTGCCAGCAGCCCACCCGGAATAGCGGGGGGGCGGTCCTACGAGCAGTACTTC.

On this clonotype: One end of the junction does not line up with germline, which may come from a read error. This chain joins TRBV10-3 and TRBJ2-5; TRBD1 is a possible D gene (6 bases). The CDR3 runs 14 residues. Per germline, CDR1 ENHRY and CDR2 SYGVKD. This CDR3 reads CAISEHDRKETQYF. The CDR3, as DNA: TGCGCCATCAGTGAGCATGACAGGAAAGAGACCCAGTACTTC.

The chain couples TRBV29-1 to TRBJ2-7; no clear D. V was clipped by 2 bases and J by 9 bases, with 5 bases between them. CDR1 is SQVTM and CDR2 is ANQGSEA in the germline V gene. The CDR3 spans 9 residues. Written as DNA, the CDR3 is TGCAGCGTTGAAAGTGGGCAGTACTTC. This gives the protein CSVESGQYF.

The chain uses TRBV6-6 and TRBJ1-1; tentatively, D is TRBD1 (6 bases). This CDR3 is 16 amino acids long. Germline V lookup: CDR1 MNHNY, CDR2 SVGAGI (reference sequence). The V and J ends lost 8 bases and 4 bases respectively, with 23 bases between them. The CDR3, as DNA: TGTGCCAGCGAATGGGACATAACGAGGGTTGGCACTGAAGCTTTCTTT. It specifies CASEWDITRVGTEAFF.

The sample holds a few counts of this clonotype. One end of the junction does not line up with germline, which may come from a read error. This chain's CDR3 is CASSQEGTGGYSPLHF. The CDR3 DNA is TGTGCCAGCAGCCAAGAAGGGACAGGGGGCTATTCACCCCTCCACTTT. The chain couples TRBV5-1 to TRBJ1-6; the match to TRBD1 covers 12 bases. From germline, CDR1 is SGHRS and CDR2 YFSETQ. The CDR3 spans 16 residues.

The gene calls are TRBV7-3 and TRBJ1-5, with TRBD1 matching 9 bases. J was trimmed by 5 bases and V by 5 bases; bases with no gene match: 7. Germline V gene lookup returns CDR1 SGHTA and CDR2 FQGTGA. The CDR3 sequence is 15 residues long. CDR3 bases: TGTGCCAGCAGCCAAGGGTGGACAGGGGATCAGCCCCAGCATTTT. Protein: CASSQGWTGDQPQHF.

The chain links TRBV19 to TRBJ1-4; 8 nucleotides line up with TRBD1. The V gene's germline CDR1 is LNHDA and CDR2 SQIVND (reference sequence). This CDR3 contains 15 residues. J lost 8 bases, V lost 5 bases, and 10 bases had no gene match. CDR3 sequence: CASSVRTGTLEKLFF. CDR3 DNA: TGTGCCAGTAGTGTAAGGACAGGGACTCTGGAAAAACTGTTTTTT.